The 10 T cell receptor beta chains below all came from one sample that was sequenced in a study of chemoradiotherapy in HPV16-positive cancers. Sequencing used immunoSEQ multiplex PCR; TCRdb keeps in-frame clones, though not all of them. The sample contains approximately 12,000 clones, roughly 90% of which appear only once. The sequences come from blood, collected from a patient who underwent chemoradiotherapy. The receptor source for this set is a human donor with HPV-associated anogenital cancer.

The rearrangement joins TRBV10-3 to TRBJ1-1; tentatively, D is TRBD1 (5 bases). Germline loops: CDR1 ENHRY, CDR2 SYGVKD. The V and J ends lost 9 bases and 4 bases respectively, with 15 bases between them. This CDR3 has 13 amino acids. The CDR3 DNA is TGTGCCATGGGGGTGGATCTGGGCACTGAAGCTTTCTTT. Protein: CAMGVDLGTEAFF.

The chain has TRBV19 and TRBJ1-2; possibly TRBD1 for D (6 bases). Trimming took 3 bases from V and 4 from J, leaving 15 bases between them. The CDR3 runs 15 residues. The germline gives CDR1 LNHDA, CDR2 SQIVND (reference sequence). The CDR3 region has the DNA TGTGCCAGTAGTATCGCCGGGACACCAACCTATGGCTACACCTTC. It yields the protein CASSIAGTPTYGYTF.

The J gene is TRBJ1-3, the V gene TRBV6-5, with no clear D. V lost 8 bases and J lost 0, with 8 bases in between. From germline, CDR1 is MNHEY and CDR2 SVGAGI. This CDR3 region has 13 residues. The DNA for the CDR3 is TGTGCCAGCCAACAGAGCTCTGGAAACACCATATATTTT. This codes for CASQQSSGNTIYF.

CDR3 DNA: TGTGCCAGCAGCCCCGGGACACGTTCCTACGAGCAGTACTTC. The encoded protein is CASSPGTRSYEQYF. The chain joins TRBV13 to TRBJ2-7; tentatively, D is TRBD1 (6 bases). There are 14 residues in the CDR3. Trimming removed 5 bases from V and 1 base from J, with 12 bases in between. CDR1 and CDR2 (germline): PRHDT, FYEKMQ (reference sequence). Full variable domain (missing parts from reference TRBV13 and TRBJ2-7): AAGVIQSPRHLIKEKRETATLKCYPIPRHDTVYWYQQGPGQDPQFLISFYEKMQSDKGSIPDRFSAQQFSDYHSELNMSSLELGDSALYFCASSPGTRSYEQYFGPGTRLTVT.

The chain links TRBV19 to TRBJ2-7, with D possibly being TRBD1 (7 bases). This CDR3 has 16 residues. Germline V gives CDR1 LNHDA, CDR2 SQIVND (reference sequence). V lost 7 bases, J lost 5 bases, and 24 bases lay in between. CDR3 sequence reads: CASMGFGGGPFHEQYF. The DNA of the CDR3 is TGTGCCAGTATGGGATTCGGAGGGGGCCCATTCCACGAGCAGTACTTC.

The chain joins TRBV2 to TRBJ2-2; 10 bases fit TRBD2. CDR1 is SNHLY, CDR2 FYNNEI, per germline. V was clipped by 0 bases and J by 0 bases; unmatched bases: 4. The CDR3 extends over 18 amino acids. In nucleotides, the CDR3 is TGTGCCAGCAGTGAAGCTAGCGGGGGGCCGACGAACACCGGGGAGCTGTTTTTT. Encoded protein: CASSEASGGPTNTGELFF.

The chain is built from TRBV18 and TRBJ2-7, with TRBD1 matching 7 bases. CDR3 length equals 14 residues. J was trimmed by 3 bases and V by 2 bases; bases with no gene match: 4. Per germline, CDR1 KGHSH and CDR2 LQKENI. This CDR3 is CASSPGQDLYEQYF. The CDR3 DNA reads as TGTGCCAGCTCACCAGGACAGGATCTCTACGAGCAGTACTTC. Combining the CDR3 with reference TRBV18 and TRBJ2-7 gives the whole variable domain NAGVMQNPRHLVRRRGQEARLRCSPMKGHSHVYWYRQLPEEGLKFMVYLQKENIIDESGMPKERFSAEFPKEGPSILRIQQVVRGDSAAYFCASSPGQDLYEQYFGPGTRLTVT.

The CDR3 region is CASSVETGGRYPNSPLHF. CDR3 coding DNA: TGTGCCAGCAGCGTGGAAACAGGGGGCCGTTACCCCAATTCACCCCTCCACTTT. The rearrangement joins TRBV9 to TRBJ1-6, with 9 positions matching TRBD1. This CDR3 has 18 amino acids. CDR1 is SGDLS, CDR2 YYNGEE, per germline. V shed 2 bases and J 7 bases; nucleotides not matched to a gene: 13.

The chain links TRBV5-4 to TRBJ2-3, with D possibly matching TRBD1 (6 bases). The germline V gene has CDR1 SGHNT and CDR2 YYREEE (reference sequence). The CDR3 runs 15 residues. Trimming pared 4 bases from V and 0 bases from J, leaving 12 bases between. DNA of the CDR3: TGTGCCAGCAGCCGCCGGACAGCTAGCACAGATACGCAGTATTTT. Translation gives CASSRRTASTDTQYF.

The chain is built from TRBV7-2 and TRBJ2-5; tentative D call: TRBD2 (6 bases). The CDR3 is made up of 13 amino acids. Germline values: CDR1 SGHTA, CDR2 FQGNSA. The V gene lost 5 bases and the J gene lost 7 bases, with 14 bases spanning the gap. CDR3 sequence (DNA): TGTGCCAGCAGCCTCCCGCAAGCGGGGACCCAGTACTTC. Encoded protein: CASSLPQAGTQYF. The variable domain in full, completed from reference TRBV7-2 and TRBJ2-5, reads GAGVSQSPSNKVTEKGKDVELRCDPISGHTALYWYRQSLGQGLEFLIYFQGNSAPDKSGLPSDRFSAERTGGSVSTLTIQRTQQEDSAVYLCASSLPQAGTQYFGPGTRLLVL.